Each of the 17 T cell receptor beta chains below was sequenced from the same sample in a study of blood T cell repertoires in COVID-19. This table comes from immunoSEQ multiplex PCR, and its TCRdb copy is limited to in-frame clones, with some not included. The sample gives roughly 220,000 clones, about 88% of which show up once; around 9.6% is in the top ten. The specimen was peripheral blood. Receptors originate from a woman between 50 and 59 years old with COVID-19, enrolled during active disease.

The chain couples TRBV3-1 (or the pseudogene TRBV3-2) to TRBJ1-1; D is possibly TRBD1 (6 bases). CDR1 LGHDT and CDR2 YNNKEL come from the germline V gene (reference sequence). Deletions cut 3 bases from V and 11 bases from J, with 13 bases between. CDR3 length: 12 amino acids. The CDR3 DNA sequence: TGTGCCAGCAGCCAGGAACAGGGTAGGGCTTTCTTT. This sequence encodes CASSQEQGRAFF.

The DNA for the CDR3 is TGTGCCATCAGTGTTGCCGGTCAAGAGACCCAGTACTTC. Residues: CAISVAGQETQYF. The chain uses TRBV10-3 and TRBJ2-5; D gene uncertain. In germline, CDR1 is ENHRY, CDR2 SYGVKD. The CDR3 loop spans 13 amino acids. Trimming stripped 4 bases from V and 2 bases from J, with 8 bases between.

This chain joins TRBV5-1 and TRBJ2-3, with 8 positions matching TRBD1. V lost 4 bases to trimming and J lost 4 bases; unmatched junction nucleotides: 5. From germline, CDR1 is SGHRS and CDR2 YFSETQ. The CDR3 covers 14 residues. DNA of the CDR3: TGCGCCAGCAGCCTGCAGGGGGCCGCAGATACGCAGTATTTT. As protein: CASSLQGAADTQYF.

This chain links TRBV2 with TRBJ1-2, with 7 bases that match TRBD1. Looked up from germline, CDR1 is SNHLY and CDR2 is FYNNEI. There are 17 residues in the CDR3. Trimming at V came to 7 bases and at J to 8 bases, leaving 22 bases not matched to a gene. CDR3: CASNPRDRGPMISGYTF. The CDR3 DNA reads as TGTGCCAGCAATCCCCGGGACAGAGGGCCTATGATTTCGGGCTACACCTTC.

This clone was seen once. This chain joins TRBV15 and TRBJ2-2; 8 bases align to TRBD2. The V segment lost 4 bases and the J segment 2 bases; nucleotides outside the gene matches: 12. The CDR3 is made up of 18 amino acids. The germline V gene encodes CDR1 LNHNV and CDR2 YYDKDF (reference sequence). Here the CDR3 DNA reads TGTGCCACCAGCACCCTCTGGCGGGGGGTTATTAACACCGGGGAGCTGTTTTTT. The encoded protein is CATSTLWRGVINTGELFF.

V gene TRBV2 combines with J gene TRBJ1-2; D not certain. V shed 1 base and J shed 6 bases, with 9 bases lying between them. The germline gives CDR1 SNHLY, CDR2 FYNNEI. The CDR3 is 13 amino acids. CDR3 nucleotides: TGTGCCAGCAGTGAAGGAGTCGGAGATGGCTACACCTTC. Translated: CASSEGVGDGYTF.

The chain combines TRBV11-1 with TRBJ2-5, with no clear D. Germline lookup yields CDR1 SGHAT and CDR2 FQDESV (reference sequence). The CDR3 runs 13 residues. The V end lost 3 bases, the J end lost 3 bases, and 8 bases lay between the germline ends. The CDR3 protein is CASSFQLEETQYF. As DNA, the CDR3 is TGTGCCAGCAGCTTTCAACTGGAAGAGACCCAGTACTTC. Drawing the rest from reference TRBV11-1 and TRBJ2-5, the complete variable domain is EAEVAQSPRYKITEKSQAVAFWCDPISGHATLYWYRQILGQGPELLVQFQDESVVDDSQLPKDRFSAERLKGVDSTLKIQPAELGDSAMYLCASSFQLEETQYFGPGTRLLVL.

Of note for this clone: One junction end does not reproduce the germline sequence, and a read error may be involved. V is TRBV19 and J is TRBJ2-6, with unresolved D. This CDR3 is 13 amino acids long. In germline, CDR1 is LNHDA, CDR2 SQIVND (reference sequence). The CDR3 loop is CASSTAGANVLTF. In nucleotides, the CDR3 is TGTGCCAGCAGTACGGCTGGGGCCAACGTCCTGACTTTC.

This clone has more than one count but fewer than ten. The genes are TRBV5-1 and TRBJ2-5, with 8 bases lining up with TRBD2. The trim removed 3 bases at V and 4 bases at J, leaving 5 bases unmatched. This CDR3 is built from 14 residues. CDR1 SGHRS and CDR2 YFSETQ come from the germline V gene. CDR3 region: CASSSTGGRETQYF. The DNA of the CDR3 is TGCGCCAGCAGCTCAACGGGGGGGCGAGAGACCCAGTACTTC.

The V gene is TRBV5-4, the J gene TRBJ2-7, with TRBD1 matching over 8 bases. Per germline, CDR1 SGHNT and CDR2 YYREEE (reference sequence). V was pared by 4 bases and J by 1 base, with 7 bases of the junction left unmatched. The CDR3 spans 15 residues. The chain's CDR3 is CASSRFQGASYEQYV. DNA for the CDR3: TGTGCCAGCAGCCGTTTCCAGGGGGCATCCTACGAGCAGTACGTC.

This clone was seen once. The genes are TRBV2 and TRBJ2-3, with 10 bases that match TRBD2. CDR3 length equals 18 residues. The trim removed 3 bases at V and 4 bases at J, leaving 13 bases unmatched. Germline V lookup: CDR1 SNHLY, CDR2 FYNNEI. The CDR3 reads CASSDPFSSGGGSDTQYF. The CDR3, as DNA: TGTGCCAGCAGTGACCCATTTTCTAGCGGGGGTGGATCAGATACGCAGTATTTT.

The gene calls are TRBV9 and TRBJ2-1; TRBD1 agrees at 9 bases. CDR1 is SGDLS, CDR2 YYNGEE, per germline. Trimming at V came to 4 bases and at J to 5 bases, leaving 7 bases not matched to a gene. CDR3 length: 15 residues. This CDR3 reads CASSPRGQGHNEQFF. CDR3 nucleotides: TGTGCCAGCAGCCCGAGGGGACAGGGTCACAATGAGCAGTTCTTC.

The chain combines TRBV6-5 with TRBJ1-5, with 8 bases matching TRBD1. The J segment lost 5 bases and the V segment lost 8 bases, leaving 8 bases of the junction unmatched. The germline gives CDR1 MNHEY, CDR2 SVGAGI. CDR3 length: 14 residues. The CDR3 region is CASARTGIDQPQHF. CDR3 DNA sequence: TGTGCCAGCGCTCGGACAGGGATTGATCAGCCCCAGCATTTT.

This clone was counted between two and nine times. The genes are TRBV5-1 and TRBJ1-4, with D perhaps TRBD1 (6 bases). The length of the CDR3 is 15 residues. The germline V gene encodes CDR1 SGHRS and CDR2 YFSETQ. Trimming left V 4 bases short and J 6 bases short, with 16 bases between. The CDR3, as DNA: TGCGCCAGCAGCAGAACAGGGATGGAAGATGAAAAACTGTTTTTT. As protein: CASSRTGMEDEKLFF.

This chain links TRBV5-1 with TRBJ2-1, with D possibly TRBD2 on 6 matching bases. The CDR3 spans 17 residues. Germline V gene data show CDR1 as SGHRS and CDR2 as YFSETQ. With 4 bases removed from V and 0 bases from J, the gap between germline ends came to 17 bases. The CDR3 DNA reads as TGCGCCAGCAGCCCAGGAACCCGGGGGAACTCCTACAATGAGCAGTTCTTC. The encoded protein is CASSPGTRGNSYNEQFF.

The rearrangement joins TRBV2 to TRBJ2-3; 7 bases fit TRBD1. Unmatched junction bases numbered 11, after V lost 3 bases and J lost 11 bases. CDR1 and CDR2 (germline): SNHLY, FYNNEI. CDR3 length equals 14 residues. CDR3 protein: CASSDPRTGTKQYF. The CDR3 DNA is TGTGCCAGCAGTGATCCCAGGACAGGAACTAAGCAGTATTTT.

The V and J genes are TRBV21-1 and TRBJ1-2; the table's D gene call, TRBD1, was not cross checked with the DNA. TRBV21-1 is listed as a pseudogene. The CDR3 is 10 residues long. CDR3 loop: CASTPYGYTF. The DNA of the CDR3 is TGTGCCAGCACCCCATATGGCTACACCTTC.